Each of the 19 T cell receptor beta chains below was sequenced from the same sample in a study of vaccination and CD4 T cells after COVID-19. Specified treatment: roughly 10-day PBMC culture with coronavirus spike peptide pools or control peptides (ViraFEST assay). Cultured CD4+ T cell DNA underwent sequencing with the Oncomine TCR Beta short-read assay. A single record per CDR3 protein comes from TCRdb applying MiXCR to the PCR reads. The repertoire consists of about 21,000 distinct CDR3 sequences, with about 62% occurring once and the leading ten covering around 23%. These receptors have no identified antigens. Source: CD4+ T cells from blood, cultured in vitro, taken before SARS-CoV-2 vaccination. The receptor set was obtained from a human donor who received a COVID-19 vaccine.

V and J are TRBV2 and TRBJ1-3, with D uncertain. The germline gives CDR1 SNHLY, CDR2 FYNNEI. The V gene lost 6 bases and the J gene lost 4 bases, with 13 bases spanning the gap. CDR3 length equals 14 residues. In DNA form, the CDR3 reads TGTGCCAGCAGGCAGAATTCGCAGGGAAACACCATATATTTT. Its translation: CASRQNSQGNTIYF.

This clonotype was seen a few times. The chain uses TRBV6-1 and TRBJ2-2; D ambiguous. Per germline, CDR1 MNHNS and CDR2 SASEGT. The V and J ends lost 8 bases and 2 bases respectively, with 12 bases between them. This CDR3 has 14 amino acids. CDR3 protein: CASRPSFNTGELFF. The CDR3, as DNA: TGTGCCAGCCGCCCCTCATTCAACACCGGGGAGCTGTTTTTT.

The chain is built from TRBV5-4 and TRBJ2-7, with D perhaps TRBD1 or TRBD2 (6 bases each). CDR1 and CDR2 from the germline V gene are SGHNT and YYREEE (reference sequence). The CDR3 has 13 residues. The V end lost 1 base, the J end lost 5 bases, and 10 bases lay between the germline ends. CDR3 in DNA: TGTGCCAGCAGCTTGAGGGGGGTCGACGAGCAGTACTTC. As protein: CASSLRGVDEQYF.

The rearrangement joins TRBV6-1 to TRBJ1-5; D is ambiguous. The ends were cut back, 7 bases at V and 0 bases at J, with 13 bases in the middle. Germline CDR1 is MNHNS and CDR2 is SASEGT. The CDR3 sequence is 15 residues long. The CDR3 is CASTRKWDSNQPQHF. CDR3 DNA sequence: TGTGCCAGCACCCGAAAATGGGATAGCAATCAGCCCCAGCATTTT.

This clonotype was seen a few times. CDR3 nucleotides: TGTGCCAGCAGCTTAGTAGCGGACCTCAAAGCGGCCCAGTACTTC. Its protein product is CASSLVADLKAAQYF. This rearrangement joins TRBV7-8 to TRBJ2-5; weak D call: TRBD2 (6 bases). The CDR3 is made up of 15 amino acids. Germline V gives CDR1 SGHVS, CDR2 FQNEAQ. The ends were cut back, 1 base at V and 9 bases at J, with 18 bases in the middle.

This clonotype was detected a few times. In nucleotides, the CDR3 is TGTGCCAGCAGCACACAGGGGGCTGCGGGGTATGGCTACACCTTC. It encodes CASSTQGAAGYGYTF. The chain couples TRBV7-9 to TRBJ1-2; 9 bases align to TRBD1. CDR1 and CDR2 from the germline V gene are SEHNR and FQNEAQ (reference sequence). This CDR3 is built from 15 residues. Trimming removed 5 bases from V and 5 bases from J; junction bases left unmatched: 9.

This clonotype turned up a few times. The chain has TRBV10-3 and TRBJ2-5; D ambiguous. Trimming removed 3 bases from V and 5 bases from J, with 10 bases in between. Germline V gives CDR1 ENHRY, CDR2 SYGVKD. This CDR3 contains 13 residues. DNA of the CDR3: TGTGCCATCAGTGAAAGGGTGGACGAGACCCAGTACTTC. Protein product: CAISERVDETQYF.

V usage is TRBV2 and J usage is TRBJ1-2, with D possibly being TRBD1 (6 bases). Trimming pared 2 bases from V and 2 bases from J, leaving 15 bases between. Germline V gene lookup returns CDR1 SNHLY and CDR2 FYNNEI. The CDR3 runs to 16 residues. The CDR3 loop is CASSEWGGQINYGYTF. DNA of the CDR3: TGTGCCAGCAGTGAATGGGGGGGCCAAATCAACTATGGCTACACCTTC.

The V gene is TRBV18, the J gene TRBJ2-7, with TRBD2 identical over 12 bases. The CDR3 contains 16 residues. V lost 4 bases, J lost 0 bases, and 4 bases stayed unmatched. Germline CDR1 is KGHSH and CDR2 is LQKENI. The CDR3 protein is CASSLRTSGASYEQYF. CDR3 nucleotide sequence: TGTGCCAGCTCACTTCGGACTAGCGGGGCCTCCTACGAGCAGTACTTC.

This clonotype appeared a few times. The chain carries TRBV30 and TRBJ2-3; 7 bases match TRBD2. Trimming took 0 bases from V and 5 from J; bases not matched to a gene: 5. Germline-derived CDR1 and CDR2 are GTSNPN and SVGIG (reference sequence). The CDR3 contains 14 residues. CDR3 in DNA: TGTGCCTGGAGTGTCTCGGGGGGTAAAGATACGCAGTATTTT. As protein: CAWSVSGGKDTQYF.

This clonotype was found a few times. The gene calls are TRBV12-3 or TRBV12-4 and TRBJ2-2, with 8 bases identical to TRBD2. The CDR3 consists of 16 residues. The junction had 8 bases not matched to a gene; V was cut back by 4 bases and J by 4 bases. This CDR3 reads CASSSRAGASTGELFF. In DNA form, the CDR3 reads TGTGCCAGCAGTTCCCGAGCGGGGGCCTCCACCGGGGAGCTGTTTTTT.

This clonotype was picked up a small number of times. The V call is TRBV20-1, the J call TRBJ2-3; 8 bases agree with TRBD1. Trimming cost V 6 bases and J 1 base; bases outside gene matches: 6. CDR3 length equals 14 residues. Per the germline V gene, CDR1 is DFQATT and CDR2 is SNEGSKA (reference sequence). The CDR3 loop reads CSAETGVGTDTQYF. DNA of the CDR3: TGCAGTGCCGAGACAGGGGTGGGCACAGATACGCAGTATTTT.

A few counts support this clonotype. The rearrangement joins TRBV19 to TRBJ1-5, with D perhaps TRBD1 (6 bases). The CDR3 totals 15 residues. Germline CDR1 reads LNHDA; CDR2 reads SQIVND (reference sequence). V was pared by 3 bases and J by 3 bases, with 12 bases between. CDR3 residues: CASSIIGGDNQPQHF. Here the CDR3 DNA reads TGTGCCAGTAGTATCATAGGGGGGGACAATCAGCCCCAGCATTTT.

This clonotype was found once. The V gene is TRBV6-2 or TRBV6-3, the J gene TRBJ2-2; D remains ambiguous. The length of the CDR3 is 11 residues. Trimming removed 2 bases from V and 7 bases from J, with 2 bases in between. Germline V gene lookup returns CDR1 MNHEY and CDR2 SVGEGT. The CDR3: CASSYVGELFF. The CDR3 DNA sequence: TGTGCCAGCAGTTACGTCGGGGAGCTGTTTTTT.

CDR3 in DNA: TGTGCCAGCAGCGACTCAGGTGGGGATACGCAGTATTTT. This codes for CASSDSGGDTQYF. This chain links TRBV7-3 with TRBJ2-3; D is unresolved. Germline-derived CDR1 and CDR2 are SGHTA and FQGTGA. This CDR3 is 13 amino acids long. Trimming removed 5 bases from V and 6 bases from J, with 12 bases in between.

CDR3 in DNA: TGCAGTGCTAGACAGGGGGAAGTGAATTCACCCCTCCACTTT. Protein: CSARQGEVNSPLHF. The J gene is TRBJ1-6, the V gene TRBV20-1, with 7 bases fitting TRBD1. The CDR3 sequence is 14 residues long. The V segment lost 2 bases and the J segment 7 bases; nucleotides outside the gene matches: 5. Germline V gene data show CDR1 as DFQATT and CDR2 as SNEGSKA (reference sequence).

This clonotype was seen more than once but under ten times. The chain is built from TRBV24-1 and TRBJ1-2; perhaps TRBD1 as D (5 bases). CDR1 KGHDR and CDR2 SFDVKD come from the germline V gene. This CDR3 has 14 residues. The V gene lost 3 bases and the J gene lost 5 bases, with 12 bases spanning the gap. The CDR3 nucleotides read TGTGCCACCAGTGATAACTCCGGGACGTATGGCTACACCTTC. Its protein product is CATSDNSGTYGYTF.

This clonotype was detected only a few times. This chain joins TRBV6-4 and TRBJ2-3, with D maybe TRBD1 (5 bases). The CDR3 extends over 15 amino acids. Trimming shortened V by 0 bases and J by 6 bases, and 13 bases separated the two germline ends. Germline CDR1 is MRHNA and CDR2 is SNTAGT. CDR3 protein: CASSDSSQGSDTQYF. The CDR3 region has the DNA TGTGCCAGCAGTGACTCTTCGCAGGGCAGCGATACGCAGTATTTT.

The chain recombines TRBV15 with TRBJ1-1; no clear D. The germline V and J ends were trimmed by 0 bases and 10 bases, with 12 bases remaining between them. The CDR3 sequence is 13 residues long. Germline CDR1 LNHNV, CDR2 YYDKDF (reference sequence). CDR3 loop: CATSRDQNSPAFF. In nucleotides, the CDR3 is TGTGCCACCAGCAGAGATCAGAACAGTCCAGCTTTCTTT.